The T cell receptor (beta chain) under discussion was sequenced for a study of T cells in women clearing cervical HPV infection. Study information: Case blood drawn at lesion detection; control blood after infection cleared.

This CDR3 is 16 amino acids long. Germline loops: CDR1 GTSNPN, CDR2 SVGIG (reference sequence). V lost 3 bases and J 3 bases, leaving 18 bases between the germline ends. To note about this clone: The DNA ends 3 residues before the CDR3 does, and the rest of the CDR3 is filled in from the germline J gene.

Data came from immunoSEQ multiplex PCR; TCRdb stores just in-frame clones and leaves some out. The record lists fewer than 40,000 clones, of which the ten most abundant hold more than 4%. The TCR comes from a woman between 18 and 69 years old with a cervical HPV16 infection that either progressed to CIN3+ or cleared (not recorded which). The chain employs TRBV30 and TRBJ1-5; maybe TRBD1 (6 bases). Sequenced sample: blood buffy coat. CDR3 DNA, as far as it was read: TGTGCCTGGAGCTCCTCATTACAGGGCTTCAATCAGCCC. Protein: CAWSSSLQGFNQP. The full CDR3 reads CAWSSSLQGFNQPQHF.